These 3 T cell receptor beta chains came from one sample sequenced in a study of CD8+ T cells in alopecia areata. cDNA serving as the sequencing template came from extracted, reverse transcribed RNA. Some clones are missing from TCRdb's copy, which holds only in-frame ones; the method was immunoSEQ multiplex PCR. The data hold over 95,000 clones, with about 40% observed a single time. The specimen was CD4+ T cells sorted from blood. These receptors were collected from a human donor with alopecia areata.

The J gene is TRBJ2-5, the V gene TRBV6-6, with 10 bases that match TRBD1. The CDR3 is 16 residues long. V was pared by 7 bases and J by 2 bases, with 10 bases of the junction left unmatched. Looked up from germline, CDR1 is MNHNY and CDR2 is SVGAGI (reference sequence). This CDR3 is CASIKGTGVMQETQYF. The CDR3 DNA reads TGTGCCAGCATCAAAGGGACAGGGGTCATGCAAGAGACCCAGTACTTC.

The V and J genes are TRBV29-1 and TRBJ2-7; D is uncertain. V was clipped by 6 bases and J by 3 bases, with 15 bases between them. CDR1 is SQVTM, CDR2 ANQGSEA, per germline. This CDR3 has 13 amino acids. Here the CDR3 reads CSVGPRMHYEQYF. As DNA, the CDR3 is TGCAGCGTCGGTCCCCGGATGCACTACGAGCAGTACTTC.

The rearrangement links TRBV4-3 to TRBJ1-2, with 8 nucleotides matching TRBD1. The germline gives CDR1 LGHNA, CDR2 YSLEER. CDR3 length: 15 amino acids. With 1 base clipped from V and 5 bases from J, the junction kept 6 bases outside the gene matches. The CDR3 here is CASSQGRQGYYGYTF. CDR3 nucleotide sequence: TGCGCCAGCAGCCAAGGGCGACAGGGGTATTATGGCTACACCTTC.